This T cell receptor beta chain was observed in a study of CD8 T cells in ankylosing spondylitis. This clonotype was found many times. Its matching antigen is unknown. The authors made TCR beta libraries by quantitative 5'-RACE with molecular barcodes. TCRdb redid the calling of the 5' RACE reads with MiXCR, one entry per CDR3 protein. The table lists 250,000 or so distinct CDR3 sequences, 10% to 13% of them singletons. Findings and limits, study-wide: Clones linked to the disease showed a CD8+ phenotype. They occurred at relatively low frequencies in peripheral blood. Reported data indicate significant enrichment of disease-linked clones within matched ankylosing spondylitis synovial fluid. Typical of ankylosing spondylitis blood, it appeared, was a TCR beta motif of seven to nine highly homologous variants.

Sequences were obtained from blood, either unsorted or a sorted T cell fraction (not recorded which). The receptor's source is a male donor with ankylosing spondylitis or in good health (not recorded which).

The CDR3 nucleotides are TGTGCCAGCAGCTTAGATTCTAGAAGCACGCAGTATTTT. Translating gives CASSLDSRSTQYF. This chain links TRBV11-2 with TRBJ2-3; D not certain. Germline loops: CDR1 SGHAT, CDR2 FQNNGV. This CDR3 is built from 13 residues. V gave up 0 bases and J gave up 9 bases, with 10 bases separating them.